Here is one T cell receptor (beta chain) with its context. The sample belongs to a study of blood T cell repertoires in COVID-19. Overall study context: T cells, B-cell-depleted T cells, or PBMCs supplied cDNA or gDNA.

The germline CDR1 and CDR2 sequences are SGHVS and FQNEAQ. J was trimmed by 4 bases and V by 3 bases; bases with no gene match: 6. CDR3 length equals 15 residues. Here immunoSEQ multiplex PCR was the method, and the copy in TCRdb shows in-frame clones only, minus some. Of about 240,000 clones listed, about four fifths were seen once; the top ten hold around 9.6%. This chain joins TRBV7-8 and TRBJ1-5, with 7 positions matching TRBD1. This receptor was identified in a woman aged 80 or over with acute or convalescent COVID-19. Sequenced: peripheral blood. The CDR3 DNA reads as TGTGCCAGCAGCTTGGAGGGGGCTAAGAATCAGCCCCAGCATTTT. It yields the protein CASSLEGAKNQPQHF. The full variable domain, its missing parts supplied by reference TRBV7-8 and TRBJ1-5, is GAGVSQSPRYKVAKRGQDVALRCDPISGHVSLFWYQQALGQGPEFLTYFQNEAQLDKSGLPSDRFFAERPEGSVSTLKIQRTQQEDSAVYLCASSLEGAKNQPQHFGDGTRLSIL.